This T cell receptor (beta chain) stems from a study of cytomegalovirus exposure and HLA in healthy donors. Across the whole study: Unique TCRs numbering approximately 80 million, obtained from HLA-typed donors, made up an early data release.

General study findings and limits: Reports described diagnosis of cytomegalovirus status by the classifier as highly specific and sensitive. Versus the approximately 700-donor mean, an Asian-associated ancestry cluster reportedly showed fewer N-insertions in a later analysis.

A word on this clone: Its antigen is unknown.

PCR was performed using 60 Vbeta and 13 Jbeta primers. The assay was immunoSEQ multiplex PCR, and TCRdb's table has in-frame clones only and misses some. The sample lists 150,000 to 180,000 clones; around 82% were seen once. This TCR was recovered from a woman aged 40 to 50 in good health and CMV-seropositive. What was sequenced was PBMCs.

CDR3 amino acids: CASSLPSIGETQYF. The CDR3 DNA reads as TGCGCCAGCAGCTTGCCCAGTATCGGGGAGACCCAGTACTTC. V and J are TRBV5-1 and TRBJ2-5; D call uncertain. Per the germline V gene, CDR1 is SGHRS and CDR2 is YFSETQ. This CDR3 contains 14 residues. The V gene lost 1 base and the J gene lost 5 bases, with 12 bases spanning the gap.